This T cell receptor beta chain was recovered during a study of T cell responses to AZD1222 COVID-19 vaccine. This clone was recorded once. Measured with immunoSEQ multiplex PCR; TCRdb has only the in-frame clones, and not every one. The repertoire holds around 130,000 clones, with 80% to 90% as singletons. Trimming removed 5 bases at V and 2 bases at J, with 13 bases between. The CDR3 spans 14 residues. Germline-derived CDR1 and CDR2 are LNHDA and SQIVND (reference sequence). The sample consisted of peripheral blood, taken on day 0 of AZD1222 vaccination. The receptor was isolated from an adult in good health. This chain joins TRBV19 and TRBJ2-7, with D hard to call. The CDR3 nucleotides read TGTGCCAGTAGTCTGAATACACAAACCTACGAGCAGTACTTC. Its translation: CASSLNTQTYEQYF.